These 5 T cell receptor beta chains originate from one sample sequenced in a study of cytomegalovirus exposure and HLA in healthy donors. 60 Vbeta and 13 Jbeta primers were used in PCR. Profiled with immunoSEQ multiplex PCR; TCRdb holds only in-frame clones, not every one. The sample includes 150,000 or so clones, roughly 82% of them seen just once. The sequencing sample was made of PBMCs. These receptors came from a woman in her 30s in good health and CMV-seronegative.

CDR3 sequence: CASSRRDTEETQYF. CDR3 DNA: TGTGCCAGCAGCCGCCGGGACACCGAAGAGACCCAGTACTTC. The chain recombines TRBV4-2 with TRBJ2-5, with D tentatively TRBD1 (6 bases). This CDR3 contains 14 residues. The germline CDR1 and CDR2 sequences are LGHNA and YNFKEQ. Trimming left V 4 bases short and J 3 bases short, with 12 bases between.

The chain recombines TRBV10-3 with TRBJ2-3; maybe TRBD1 (5 bases). Germline V gene data show CDR1 as ENHRY and CDR2 as SYGVKD. The CDR3 is 16 residues long. V lost 2 bases and J 9 bases, leaving 21 bases between the germline ends. The CDR3 sequence: CAISEGFGMGQGTQYF. The CDR3, as DNA: TGTGCCATCAGTGAGGGCTTTGGCATGGGTCAGGGCACGCAGTATTTT.

V is TRBV9 and J is TRBJ2-2; TRBD2 agrees at 9 bases. Trimming at V came to 2 bases and at J to 4 bases, leaving 6 bases not matched to a gene. Germline loops: CDR1 SGDLS, CDR2 YYNGEE. This CDR3 comprises 16 residues. CDR3 region: CASSVGSGRGTGELFF. The CDR3 DNA follows: TGTGCCAGCAGCGTGGGTAGCGGGAGAGGCACCGGGGAGCTGTTTTTT.

The chain combines TRBV25-1 with TRBJ1-1; 7 bases agree with TRBD1. With 0 bases clipped from V and 5 bases from J, the junction kept 6 bases outside the gene matches. This CDR3 has 15 amino acids. Germline V gives CDR1 MGHDK, CDR2 SYGVNS. CDR3 in amino acids: CASSEYQGVWTEAFF. For the CDR3, the DNA is TGTGCCAGCAGTGAATACCAGGGGGTTTGGACTGAAGCTTTCTTT.

The chain links TRBV11-2 to TRBJ2-2; perhaps TRBD2 as D (5 bases). Germline V gene lookup returns CDR1 SGHAT and CDR2 FQNNGV. The ends were cut back, 7 bases at V and 7 bases at J, with 28 bases in the middle. The CDR3 spans 18 residues. The CDR3 here is CASTIPGWASGVGGELFF. CDR3 nucleotide sequence: TGTGCCAGCACCATTCCCGGGTGGGCATCCGGGGTTGGCGGGGAGCTGTTTTTT.